This T cell receptor (beta chain) is drawn from a study of siplizumab effects on memory and regulatory T cells. Repertoires were generated with immunoSEQ multiplex PCR, while TCRdb's copy carries only in-frame clones and drops some. The table has roughly 26,000 clones, roughly 88% seen once; the top ten hold about 25%. The V gene end was trimmed by 3 bases and the J gene end by 3 bases; junction bases not matched to a gene: 22. The CDR3 is 22 residues long. Looked up from germline, CDR1 is LGHNA and CDR2 is YNFKEQ. The sequence was obtained from a human donor in good health. The gene calls are TRBV4-2 and TRBJ2-7; 14 nucleotides align to TRBD2. The sequenced sample consisted of memory CD4+ T cells sorted from blood. The CDR3 loop is CASSQAKTSGRAKWDPLYEQYF. The CDR3 DNA is TGTGCCAGCAGCCAGGCAAAGACTAGCGGGAGGGCTAAGTGGGACCCTCTCTACGAGCAGTACTTC.